This T cell receptor beta chain was found in a study of blood T cell repertoires in COVID-19. Study overall: Both acute and convalescent COVID-19 samples were obtained from the United States, Italy and Spain.

The table lists this clone with a few counts. Some clones are missing from TCRdb's copy, which holds only in-frame ones; the method was immunoSEQ multiplex PCR. Of about 150,000 clones listed, about four fifths are singletons. Trimming at V came to 1 base and at J to 0 bases, leaving 1 base not matched to a gene. This CDR3 has 15 amino acids. The germline V gene encodes CDR1 SEHNR and CDR2 FQNEAQ (reference sequence). J is TRBJ1-1 and V is TRBV7-9; TRBD1 aligns across 8 bases. This TCR was sampled from a man aged 65-85 years with active or convalescent COVID-19. The specimen sequenced was peripheral blood. The CDR3 DNA reads as TGTGCCAGCAGCTTAGGACAGGGGATGAACACTGAAGCTTTCTTT. Translating it yields CASSLGQGMNTEAFF.